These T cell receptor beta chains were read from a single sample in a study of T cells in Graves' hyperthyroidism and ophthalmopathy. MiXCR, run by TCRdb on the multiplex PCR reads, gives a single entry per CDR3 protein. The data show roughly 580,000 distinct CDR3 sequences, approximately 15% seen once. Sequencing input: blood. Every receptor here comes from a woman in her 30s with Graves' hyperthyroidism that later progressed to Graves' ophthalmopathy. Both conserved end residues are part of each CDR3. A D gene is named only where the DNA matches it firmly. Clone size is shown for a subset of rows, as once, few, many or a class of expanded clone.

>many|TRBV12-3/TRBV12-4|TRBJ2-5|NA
CASSLNRMTQETQYF
TGTGCCAGCAGTCTGAATCGAATGACTCAAGAGACCCAGTACTTC
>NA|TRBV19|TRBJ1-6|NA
CASTPGGSYNSPLHF
TGTGCCAGTACCCCGGGCGGCTCCTATAATTCACCCCTCCACTTT
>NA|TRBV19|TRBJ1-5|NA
CASSPGTESNQPQHF
TGTGCCAGTAGTCCGGGGACTGAAAGCAATCAGCCCCAGCATTTT
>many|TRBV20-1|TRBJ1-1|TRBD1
CSASDRGTEAFF
TGCAGTGCTAGTGACAGGGGCACTGAAGCTTTCTTT
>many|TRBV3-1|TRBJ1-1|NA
CASSPWGENTEAFF
TGTGCCAGCAGCCCCTGGGGCGAGAACACTGAAGCTTTCTTT
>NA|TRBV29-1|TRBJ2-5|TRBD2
CSGRTSGRGETQYF
TGCAGCGGGCGGACTAGCGGGAGGGGCGAGACCCAGTACTTC
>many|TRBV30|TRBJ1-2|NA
CAHEVGSYGYTF
TGTGCCCATGAGGTGGGGAGCTATGGCTACACCTTC
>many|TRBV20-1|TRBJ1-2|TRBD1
CSASPGGFAIHGYTF
TGCAGTGCTAGTCCAGGGGGCTTCGCTATACATGGCTACACCTTC
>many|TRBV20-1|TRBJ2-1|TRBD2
CSATALAGEGKEQFF
TGCAGTGCTACCGCACTAGCGGGTGAGGGGAAGGAGCAGTTCTTC
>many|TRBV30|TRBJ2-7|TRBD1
CAWRSGTGREQYF
TGTGCCTGGAGATCAGGGACAGGACGCGAGCAGTACTTC
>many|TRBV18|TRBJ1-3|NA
CASSPSLSSGNTIYF
TGTGCCAGCTCACCTTCCCTGAGCTCTGGAAACACCATATATTTT
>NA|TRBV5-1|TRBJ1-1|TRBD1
CASSRQGREMNTEAFF
TGCGCCAGCAGCCGACAGGGGAGAGAAATGAACACTGAAGCTTTCTTT
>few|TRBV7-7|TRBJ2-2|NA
CASSFISLSGELFF
TGTGCTAGCAGCTTCATTTCTTTGTCCGGGGAGCTGTTTTTT
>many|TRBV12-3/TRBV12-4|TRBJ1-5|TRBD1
CASSLTGGRQPQHF
TGTGCCAGCAGTTTGACAGGGGGCCGGCAGCCCCAGCATTTT
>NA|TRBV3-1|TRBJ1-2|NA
CASSQDGYYGYTF
TGTGCCAGCAGCCAAGACGGGTACTATGGCTACACCTTC
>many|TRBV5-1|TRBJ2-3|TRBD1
CASSSPGQGADTQYF
TGCGCCAGCAGCTCTCCGGGACAGGGTGCAGATACGCAGTATTTT
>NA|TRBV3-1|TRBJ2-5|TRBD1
CASSQDRGGEETQYF
TGTGCCAGCAGCCAGGACAGGGGGGGGGAGGAGACCCAGTACTTC
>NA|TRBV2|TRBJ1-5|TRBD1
CASSEFGWGQGNQPQHF
TGTGCCAGCAGTGAATTTGGTTGGGGACAGGGTAATCAGCCCCAGCATTTT
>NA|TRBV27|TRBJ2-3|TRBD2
CASSLGLAGGPDTQYF
TGTGCCAGCAGTTTGGGGCTAGCGGGAGGGCCGGATACGCAGTATTTT
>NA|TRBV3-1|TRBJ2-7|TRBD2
CASSQGLAGGQEQYF
TGTGCCAGCAGCCAAGGACTAGCGGGAGGTCAGGAGCAGTACTTC
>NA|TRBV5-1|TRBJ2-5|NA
CASERGSGAQETQYF
TGCGCCTCCGAGAGGGGCTCAGGGGCCCAAGAGACCCAGTACTTC
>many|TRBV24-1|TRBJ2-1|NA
CATRLPRPYNEQFF
TGTGCCACCAGGCTCCCTAGACCCTACAATGAGCAGTTCTTC
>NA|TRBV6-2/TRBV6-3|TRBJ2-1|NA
CASSSRGGSNEQFF
TGTGCCAGCAGTTCCCGTGGAGGTTCCAATGAGCAGTTCTTC
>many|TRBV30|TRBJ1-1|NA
CAWSALQGGTEAFF
TGTGCCTGGAGCGCGCTACAGGGAGGAACTGAAGCTTTCTTT
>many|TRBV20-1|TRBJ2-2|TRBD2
CSGLAGGTNTGELFF
TGCAGTGGACTAGCGGGAGGGACGAACACCGGGGAGCTGTTTTTT
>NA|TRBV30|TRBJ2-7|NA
CAWSTGSAPPSYEQYF
TGTGCCTGGAGTACGGGGTCCGCTCCTCCCTCCTACGAGCAGTACTTC
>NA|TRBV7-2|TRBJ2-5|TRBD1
CASSSKTGGDLQETQYF
TGTGCCAGCAGCTCTAAGACAGGGGGTGACCTTCAAGAGACCCAGTACTTC
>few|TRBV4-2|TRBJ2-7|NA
CASSQMPYEQYF
TGTGCCAGCAGCCAAATGCCCTACGAGCAGTACTTC
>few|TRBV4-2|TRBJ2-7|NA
CASSQDGSYEQYF
TGTGCCAGCAGCCAAGACGGTTCCTACGAGCAGTACTTC
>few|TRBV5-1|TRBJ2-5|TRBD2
CASRPTSGHSGPQETQYF
TGCGCCAGCAGACCGACCTCGGGGCATAGCGGGCCGCAAGAGACCCAGTACTTC
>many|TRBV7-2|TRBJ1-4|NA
CASSTMGRVEEKLFF
TGTGCCAGCAGCACAATGGGACGGGTGGAGGAAAAACTGTTTTTT
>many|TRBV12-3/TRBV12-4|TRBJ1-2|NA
CASSLRRGPSYTF
TGTGCCAGCAGTCTACGCCGGGGGCCGAGCTACACCTTC
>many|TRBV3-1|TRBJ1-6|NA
CASSLSTGRRGGSYNSPLHF
TGTGCCAGCAGCCTATCGACGGGCAGACGAGGAGGCTCCTATAATTCACCCCTCCACTTT
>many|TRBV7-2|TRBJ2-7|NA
CASSLVADTYEQYF
TGTGCCAGCAGCTTAGTAGCGGATACCTACGAGCAGTACTTC
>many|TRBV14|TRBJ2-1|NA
CASSHPQSSYNEQFF
TGTGCCAGCAGCCATCCGCAGAGCTCCTACAATGAGCAGTTCTTC
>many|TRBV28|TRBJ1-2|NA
CASSFGPVYYGYTF
TGTGCCAGCAGTTTTGGCCCCGTCTACTATGGCTACACCTTC
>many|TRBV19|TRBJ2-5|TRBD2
CASSPTTSDPRGTQYF
TGTGCCAGTAGTCCGACGACTAGCGACCCGAGAGGGACCCAGTACTTC
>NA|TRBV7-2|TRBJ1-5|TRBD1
CASSFTGQGSNQPQHF
TGTGCCAGCAGCTTTACGGGACAGGGGAGCAATCAGCCCCAGCATTTT
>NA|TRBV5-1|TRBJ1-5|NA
CASSLGDDSNQPQHF
TGCGCCAGCAGCTTGGGGGACGATAGCAATCAGCCCCAGCATTTT
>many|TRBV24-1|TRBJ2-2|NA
CATSDPGRKVGELFF
TGTGCCACCAGTGACCCGGGCCGAAAGGTCGGGGAGCTGTTTTTT
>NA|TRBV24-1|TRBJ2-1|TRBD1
CATSDGWTGGFNEQFF
TGTGCCACCAGTGACGGGTGGACAGGGGGCTTCAATGAGCAGTTCTTC
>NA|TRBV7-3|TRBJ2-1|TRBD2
CASSSSLASSYNEQFF
TGTGCCAGCAGCTCCTCACTAGCGTCCTCCTACAATGAGCAGTTCTTC
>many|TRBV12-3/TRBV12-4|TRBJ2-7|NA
CASSAPLASHQGPYEQYF
TGTGCCAGCAGCGCCCCCCTAGCTTCTCATCAAGGCCCCTACGAGCAGTACTTC
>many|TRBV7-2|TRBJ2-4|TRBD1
CASSPGRDSKNIQYF
TGTGCCAGCAGCCCCGGCCGGGACAGCAAAAACATTCAGTACTTC
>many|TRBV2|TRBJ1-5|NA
CASRRSHPQHF
TGTGCCAGCAGGAGATCTCACCCCCAGCATTTT
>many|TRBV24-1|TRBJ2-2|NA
CATSDLLLSGELFF
TGTGCCACCAGTGATTTGCTGCTATCCGGGGAGCTGTTTTTT
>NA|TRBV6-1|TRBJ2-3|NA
CASRLQAELSTDTQYF
TGTGCCAGCAGATTGCAAGCGGAACTTAGCACAGATACGCAGTATTTT
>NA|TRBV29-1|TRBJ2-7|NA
CSVEDLGGRTRSEQYF
TGCAGCGTTGAAGATCTAGGGGGAAGGACCAGGAGCGAGCAGTACTTC
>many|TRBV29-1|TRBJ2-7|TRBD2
CSVALLAGAYEQYF
TGCAGCGTGGCGTTGTTAGCGGGGGCCTACGAGCAGTACTTC
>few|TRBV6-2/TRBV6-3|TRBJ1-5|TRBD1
CASSTAGQGLGQPQHF
TGTGCCAGCAGTACGGCGGGACAGGGGCTCGGTCAGCCCCAGCATTTT
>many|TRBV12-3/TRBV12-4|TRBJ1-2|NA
CASSFQDADGYTF
TGTGCCAGCAGTTTTCAGGACGCCGATGGCTACACCTTC
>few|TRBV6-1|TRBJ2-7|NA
CATGSDSYEQYF
TGTGCCACAGGATCGGACAGCTACGAGCAGTACTTC
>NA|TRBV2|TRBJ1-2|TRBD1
CASRYRGFNYGYTF
TGTGCCAGCAGGTACAGGGGCTTTAACTATGGCTACACCTTC
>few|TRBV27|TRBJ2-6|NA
CASSSYDGLSGANVLTF
TGTGCCAGCAGTTCGTATGACGGACTCTCTGGGGCCAACGTCCTGACTTTC
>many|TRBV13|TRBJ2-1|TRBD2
CASSFWDGGKGQFF
TGTGCCAGCAGCTTCTGGGACGGGGGGAAAGGGCAGTTCTTC
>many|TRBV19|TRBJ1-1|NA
CATKGVWTNTEAFF
TGTGCCACCAAGGGGGTTTGGACGAACACTGAAGCTTTCTTT
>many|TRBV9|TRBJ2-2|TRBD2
CASSVGPFRGLAGDTGELFF
TGTGCCAGCAGCGTAGGGCCATTTCGAGGACTAGCGGGAGACACCGGGGAGCTGTTTTTT
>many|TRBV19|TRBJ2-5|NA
CASSIMGAAIQETQYF
TGTGCCAGTAGTATAATGGGGGCGGCGATCCAAGAGACCCAGTACTTC
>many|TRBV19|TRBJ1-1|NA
CASNQDVATEAFF
TGTGCCAGTAACCAGGACGTGGCGACTGAAGCTTTCTTT